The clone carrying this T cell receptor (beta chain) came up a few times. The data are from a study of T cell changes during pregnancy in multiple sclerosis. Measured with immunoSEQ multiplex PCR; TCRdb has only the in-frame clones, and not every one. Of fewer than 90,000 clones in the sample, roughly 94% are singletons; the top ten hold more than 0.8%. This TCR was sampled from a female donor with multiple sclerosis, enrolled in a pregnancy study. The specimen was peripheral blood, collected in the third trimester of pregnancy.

The CDR3 DNA is TGCGCCAGCAGTGAGAGGGGGCAAACTGAAGCTTTCTTT. Translating gives CASSERGQTEAFF. This chain uses TRBV10-1 with TRBJ1-1; 7 bases agree with TRBD1. CDR3 length equals 13 residues. The germline gives CDR1 WNHNN, CDR2 SYGVQD (reference sequence). Trimming removed 2 bases from V and 5 bases from J; junction bases left unmatched: 2.